This is a list of T cell receptor beta chains from one sample in a study of OX40 agonist ivuxolimab in advanced cancers. Some clones are missing from TCRdb's copy, which holds only in-frame ones; the method was immunoSEQ multiplex PCR. The profile covers 70,000 to 80,000 clones, with 87% appearing a single time and approximately 1.2% taken by the ten largest. Sequenced material: CD4+ or CD8+ T cells sorted from blood, taken in a trial of the OX40 agonist ivuxolimab. The receptors derive from an adult with an advanced solid tumor such as melanoma, head and neck, liver or kidney cancer. Each CDR3 is given with its conserved first and last residue. The D gene is left open where the match is weak. Some rows have no size entry. The others give once, few or many, or a class for an expanded clone.

>TRBJ1-1|-|14|TRBD1|TRBV4-1
CASSQEAQGGEAFF
TGCGCCAGCAGCCAAGAGGCACAGGGGGGTGAAGCTTTCTTT
>TRBJ2-5|-|13|TRBD2|TRBV12-5
CASGSGGGETQYF
TGTGCTAGTGGTTCCGGGGGGGGCGAGACCCAGTACTTC
>TRBJ2-1|-|14|TRBD2|TRBV19
CASSRRGTFNEQFF
TGTGCCAGTAGTAGGCGGGGGACCTTCAATGAGCAGTTCTTC
>TRBJ1-2|few|12|-|TRBV29-1
CSASRGDYGYTF
TGCAGCGCTAGCAGGGGCGACTATGGCTACACCTTC
>TRBJ2-2|-|16|-|TRBV11-2
CASSLNQGSRTGELFF
TGTGCCAGCAGCTTAAATCAGGGGAGTCGCACCGGGGAGCTGTTTTTT
>TRBJ1-5|-|13|-|TRBV6-6
CAGGGGGNQPQHF
TGTGCCGGCGGGGGCGGCGGCAATCAGCCCCAGCATTTT
>TRBJ2-5|-|17|-|TRBV5-5
CASSPGHLAPYQETQYF
TGTGCCAGCAGCCCCGGACACTTGGCGCCCTACCAAGAGACCCAGTACTTC
>TRBJ1-4|-|13|-|TRBV27
CASTFREGEKLFF
TGTGCCAGCACCTTCAGGGAGGGTGAAAAACTGTTTTTT
>TRBJ2-5|-|13|-|TRBV5-5
CASTTRLGETQYF
TGTGCCAGCACAACACGGCTGGGGGAGACCCAGTACTTC
>TRBJ2-5|-|15|TRBD1|TRBV4-1
CASSQPDRAQETQYF
TGCGCCAGCAGCCAACCTGACAGGGCCCAAGAGACCCAGTACTTC
>TRBJ2-2|-|15|TRBD2|TRBV6-5
CASSFSGGAIGELFF
TGTGCCAGCAGTTTCTCGGGGGGGGCTATCGGGGAGCTGTTTTTT
>TRBJ2-1|-|12|-|TRBV11-2
CASSLDRGEQFF
TGTGCCAGCAGCTTAGATCGCGGGGAGCAGTTCTTC
>TRBJ1-5|-|14|-|TRBV30
CAWSPPQPNQPQHF
TGTGCCTGGAGCCCCCCCCAGCCGAATCAGCCCCAGCATTTT
>TRBJ2-7|-|13|-|TRBV11-2
CASSLMQGSEQYF
TGTGCCAGCAGCTTAATGCAGGGGTCAGAGCAGTACTTC
>TRBJ2-5|-|15|-|TRBV9
CASSVAPGGGETQYF
TGTGCCAGCAGCGTAGCTCCTGGGGGCGGAGAGACCCAGTACTTC
>TRBJ1-1|-|13|-|TRBV5-1
CASSETVNTEAFF
TGCGCCAGCTCAGAAACGGTGAACACTGAAGCTTTCTTT
>TRBJ2-7|-|15|-|TRBV10-2
CASSDPEELNYEQYF
TGCGCCAGCAGTGACCCCGAGGAACTAAACTACGAGCAGTACTTC
>TRBJ1-2|-|12|-|TRBV5-6
CASSLLRDGYTF
TGTGCCAGCAGCTTGCTCAGGGACGGCTACACCTTC
>TRBJ2-3|-|16|TRBD2|TRBV10-3
CAISDRTSGSTDTQYF
TGTGCCATCAGTGATAGGACTAGCGGTAGCACAGATACGCAGTATTTT
>TRBJ2-5|-|14|-|TRBV10-1
CASSDAVGMETQYF
TGCGCCAGCAGTGATGCCGTCGGGATGGAGACCCAGTACTTC
>TRBJ1-1|few|10|-|TRBV30
CAWGRAEAFF
TGTGCCTGGGGGAGAGCTGAAGCTTTCTTT
>TRBJ1-5|-|17|TRBD1|TRBV7-2
CASSSQGVGGANQPQHF
TGTGCCAGCAGCTCCCAGGGGGTGGGGGGAGCAAATCAGCCCCAGCATTTT
>TRBJ2-6|-|18|TRBD1|TRBV5-4
CASSSAIQGALGANVLTF
TGTGCCAGCAGCTCAGCTATACAGGGGGCGCTGGGGGCCAACGTCCTGACTTTC
>TRBJ1-5|-|13|-|TRBV6-1
CASSGQENQPQHF
TGTGCCAGCAGTGGTCAGGAGAATCAGCCCCAGCATTTT
>TRBJ2-6|-|16|-|TRBV19
CASTPGGGSGANVLTF
TGTGCCAGTACTCCAGGAGGGGGCTCTGGGGCCAACGTCCTGACTTTC
>TRBJ2-3|-|14|-|TRBV7-9
CASSLGGNTDTQYF
TGTGCCAGCAGCTTGGGCGGAAACACAGATACGCAGTATTTT
>TRBJ2-5|-|15|TRBD1|TRBV5-1
CASSMGQPVQETQYF
TGCGCCAGCAGCATGGGACAGCCGGTGCAAGAGACCCAGTACTTC
>TRBJ2-7|-|11|-|TRBV6-1
CASSDHYEQYF
TGTGCCAGCAGTGACCACTACGAGCAGTACTTC
>TRBJ2-7|few|15|-|TRBV5-1
CASSLAAGRSYEQYF
TGCGCCAGCAGCTTGGCTGCAGGCCGCTCCTACGAGCAGTACTTC
>TRBJ1-1|-|13|-|TRBV2
CASSEVSGTEAFF
TGTGCCAGCAGTGAGGTCAGCGGCACTGAAGCTTTCTTT
>TRBJ2-3|-|13|-|TRBV19
CASSMSLSDTQYF
TGTGCCAGTAGTATGAGTTTGTCTGATACGCAGTATTTT
>TRBJ1-1|-|16|TRBD1|TRBV7-9
CASSPWTGGLNTEAFF
TGTGCCAGCAGCCCGTGGACAGGGGGACTTAACACTGAAGCTTTCTTT
>TRBJ2-7|-|15|-|TRBV30
CAWSVKTGPSYEQYF
TGTGCCTGGAGTGTAAAGACGGGGCCTTCCTACGAGCAGTACTTC
>TRBJ1-3|few|15|-|TRBV27
CASSFGGGTGNTIYF
TGTGCCAGCAGTTTCGGGGGAGGGACTGGAAACACCATATATTTT
>TRBJ1-2|-|15|-|TRBV9
CASSVEGRSVYGYTF
TGTGCCAGCAGCGTAGAGGGCAGGTCGGTCTATGGCTACACCTTC
>TRBJ2-1|-|15|TRBD2|TRBV10-3
CAIRRPSGESNEQFF
TGTGCCATCAGGAGACCTAGCGGGGAATCGAATGAGCAGTTCTTC
>TRBJ1-1|-|14|-|TRBV7-9
CASSLGTANTEAFF
TGTGCCAGCAGCTTAGGGACGGCGAACACTGAAGCTTTCTTT
>TRBJ1-1|-|11|-|TRBV5-6
CASSLGFEAFF
TGTGCCAGCAGCTTGGGATTTGAAGCTTTCTTT
>TRBJ2-5|-|14|TRBD2|TRBV7-8
CASSSLTSSETQYF
TGTGCCAGCAGCTCACTGACTAGCTCAGAGACCCAGTACTTC
>TRBJ2-3|-|13|-|TRBV15
CATSRDPGDTQYF
TGTGCCACCAGCAGAGATCCGGGGGATACGCAGTATTTT
>TRBJ2-2|-|13|-|TRBV11-2
CASSFPNFGELFF
TGTGCCAGCAGCTTCCCTAACTTCGGGGAGCTGTTTTTT
>TRBJ2-2|-|14|TRBD2|TRBV30
CAWRLAGNTGELFF
TGTGCCTGGAGACTAGCGGGGAACACCGGGGAGCTGTTTTTT
>TRBJ2-3|-|15|TRBD2|TRBV13
CASSLGLARTDTQYF
TGTGCCAGCAGCTTGGGACTAGCGCGCACAGATACGCAGTATTTT
>TRBJ1-4|once|14|-|TRBV6-5
CASSYGAAGEKLFF
TGTGCCAGCAGTTACGGGGCGGCGGGGGAAAAACTGTTTTTT
>TRBJ1-5|-|14|-|TRBV7-9
CASSLSDSNQPQHF
TGTGCCAGCAGCTTAAGTGATAGCAATCAGCCCCAGCATTTT
>TRBJ1-4|-|15|-|TRBV27
CASRSQGIGMEKLFF
TGTGCCAGCAGATCCCAGGGCATCGGGATGGAAAAACTGTTTTTT
>TRBJ1-4|-|15|-|TRBV4-1
CASSQVGVTNEKLFF
TGCGCCAGCAGCCAAGTTGGAGTAACTAATGAAAAACTGTTTTTT
>TRBJ2-1|-|14|-|TRBV7-9
CASSLQVTYNEQFF
TGTGCCAGCAGCTTGCAGGTCACCTACAATGAGCAGTTCTTC